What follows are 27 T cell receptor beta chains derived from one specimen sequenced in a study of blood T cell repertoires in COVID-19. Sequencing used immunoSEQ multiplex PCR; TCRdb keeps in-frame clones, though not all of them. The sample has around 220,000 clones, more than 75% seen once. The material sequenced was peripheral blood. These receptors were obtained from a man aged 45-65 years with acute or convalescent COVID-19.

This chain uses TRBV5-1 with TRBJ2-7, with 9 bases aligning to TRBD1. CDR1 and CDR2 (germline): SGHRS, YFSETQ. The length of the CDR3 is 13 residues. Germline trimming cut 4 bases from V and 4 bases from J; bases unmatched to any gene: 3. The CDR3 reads CASSVTGGYEQYF. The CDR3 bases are TGCGCCAGCAGCGTGACAGGGGGATACGAGCAGTACTTC.

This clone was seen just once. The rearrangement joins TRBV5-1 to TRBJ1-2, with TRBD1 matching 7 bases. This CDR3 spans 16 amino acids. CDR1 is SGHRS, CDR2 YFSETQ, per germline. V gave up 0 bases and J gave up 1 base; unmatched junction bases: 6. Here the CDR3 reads CASSLGQGPLNYGYTF. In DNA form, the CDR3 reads TGCGCCAGCAGCTTGGGACAGGGCCCGCTTAACTATGGCTACACCTTC. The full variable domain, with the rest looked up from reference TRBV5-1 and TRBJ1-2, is KAGVTQTPRYLIKTRGQQVTLSCSPISGHRSVSWYQQTPGQGLQFLFEYFSETQRNKGNFPGRFSGRQFSNSRSEMNVSTLELGDSALYLCASSLGQGPLNYGYTFGSGTRLTVV.

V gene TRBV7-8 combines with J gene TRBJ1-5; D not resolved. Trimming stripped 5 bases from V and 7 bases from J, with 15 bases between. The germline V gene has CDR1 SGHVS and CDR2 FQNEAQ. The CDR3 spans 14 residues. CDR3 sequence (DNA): TGTGCCAGCAGCGCCCCGGGGTCCTCACAGCCCCAGCATTTT. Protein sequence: CASSAPGSSQPQHF.

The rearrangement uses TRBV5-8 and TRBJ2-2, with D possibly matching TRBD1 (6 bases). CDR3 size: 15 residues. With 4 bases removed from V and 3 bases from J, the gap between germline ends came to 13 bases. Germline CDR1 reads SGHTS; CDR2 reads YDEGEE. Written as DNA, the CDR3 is TGTGCCAGCAGCAAGGACCAGGGGTACACCGGGGAGCTGTTTTTT. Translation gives CASSKDQGYTGELFF.

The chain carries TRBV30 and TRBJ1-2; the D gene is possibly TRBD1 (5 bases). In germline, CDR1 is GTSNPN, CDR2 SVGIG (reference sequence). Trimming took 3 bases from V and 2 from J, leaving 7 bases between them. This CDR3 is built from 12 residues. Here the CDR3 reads CAWREGNYGYTF. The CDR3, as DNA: TGTGCCTGGAGGGAGGGGAACTATGGCTACACCTTC. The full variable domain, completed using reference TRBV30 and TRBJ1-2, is SQTIHQWPATLVQPVGSPLSLECTVEGTSNPNLYWYRQAAGRGLQLLFYSVGIGQISSEVPQNLSASRPQDRQFILSSKKLLLSDSGFYLCAWREGNYGYTFGSGTRLTVV.

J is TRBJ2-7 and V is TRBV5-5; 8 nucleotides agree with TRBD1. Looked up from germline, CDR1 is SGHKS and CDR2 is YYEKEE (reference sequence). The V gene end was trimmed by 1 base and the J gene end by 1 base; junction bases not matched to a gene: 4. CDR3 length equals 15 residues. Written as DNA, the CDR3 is TGTGCCAGCAGCTTGAGGGGACAGGTATCCTACGAGCAGTACTTC. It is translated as CASSLRGQVSYEQYF.

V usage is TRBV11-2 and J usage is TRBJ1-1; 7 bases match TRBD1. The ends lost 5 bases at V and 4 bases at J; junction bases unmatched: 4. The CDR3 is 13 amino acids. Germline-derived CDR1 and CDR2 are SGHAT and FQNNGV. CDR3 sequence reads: CASSQQGITEAFF. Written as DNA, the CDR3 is TGTGCCAGCAGCCAACAGGGGATCACTGAAGCTTTCTTT. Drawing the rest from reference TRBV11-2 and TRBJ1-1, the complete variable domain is EAGVAQSPRYKIIEKRQSVAFWCNPISGHATLYWYQQILGQGPKLLIQFQNNGVVDDSQLPKDRFSAERLKGVDSTLKIQPAKLEDSAVYLCASSQQGITEAFFGQGTRLTVV.

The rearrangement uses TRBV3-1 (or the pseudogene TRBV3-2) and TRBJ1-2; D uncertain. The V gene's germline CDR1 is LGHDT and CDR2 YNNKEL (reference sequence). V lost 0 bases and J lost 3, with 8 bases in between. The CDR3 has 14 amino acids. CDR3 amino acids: CASSQDDNDYGYTF. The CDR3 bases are TGTGCCAGCAGCCAAGATGACAACGACTATGGCTACACCTTC.

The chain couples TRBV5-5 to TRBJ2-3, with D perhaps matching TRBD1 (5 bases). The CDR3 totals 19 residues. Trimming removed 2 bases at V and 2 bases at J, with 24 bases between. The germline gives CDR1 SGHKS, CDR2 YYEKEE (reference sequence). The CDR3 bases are TGTGCCAGCAGCTTAGGTGGGCAGGGTGGCGTTCGATTCACAGATACGCAGTATTTT. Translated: CASSLGGQGGVRFTDTQYF.

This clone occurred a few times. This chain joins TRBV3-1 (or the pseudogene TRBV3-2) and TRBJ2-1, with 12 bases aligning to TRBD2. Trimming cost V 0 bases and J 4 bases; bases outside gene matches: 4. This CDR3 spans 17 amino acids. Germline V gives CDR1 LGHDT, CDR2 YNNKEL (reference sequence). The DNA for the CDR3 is TGTGCCAGCAGCCAAGAAGCGACTAGCGGGGGATACAATGAGCAGTTCTTC. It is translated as CASSQEATSGGYNEQFF.

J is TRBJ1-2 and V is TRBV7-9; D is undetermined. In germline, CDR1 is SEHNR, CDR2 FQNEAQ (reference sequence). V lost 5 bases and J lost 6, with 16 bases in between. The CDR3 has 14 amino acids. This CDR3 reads CASSPAAGSHGYTF. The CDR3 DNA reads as TGTGCCAGCAGCCCCGCCGCGGGGTCTCATGGCTACACCTTC.

The DNA of the CDR3 is TGTGCCAGCAGCTTAAGGGGAGCGGGACACGTAAACACTGAAGCTTTCTTT. It codes for CASSLRGAGHVNTEAFF. This chain links TRBV7-8 with TRBJ1-1, with a possible D match to TRBD1 (6 bases). This CDR3 has 17 residues. From germline, CDR1 is SGHVS and CDR2 FQNEAQ. V was shortened by 2 bases and J by 2 bases, with 18 bases between the two germline ends.

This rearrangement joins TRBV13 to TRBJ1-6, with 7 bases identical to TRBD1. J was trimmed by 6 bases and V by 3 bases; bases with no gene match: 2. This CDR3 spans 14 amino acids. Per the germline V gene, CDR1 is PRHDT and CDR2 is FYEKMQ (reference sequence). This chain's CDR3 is CASSFGQANSPLHF. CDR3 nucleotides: TGTGCCAGCAGCTTTGGACAGGCTAATTCACCCCTCCACTTT.

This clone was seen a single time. The CDR3, as DNA: TGTGCCAGCAGTTTGAGACAGGAGTTCTATGGCTACACCTTC. It translates to CASSLRQEFYGYTF. J is TRBJ1-2 and V is TRBV27; maybe TRBD1 (6 bases). Germline CDR1 is MNHEY and CDR2 is SMNVEV (reference sequence). Trimming stripped 3 bases from V and 4 bases from J, with 12 bases between. The CDR3 is made up of 14 amino acids.

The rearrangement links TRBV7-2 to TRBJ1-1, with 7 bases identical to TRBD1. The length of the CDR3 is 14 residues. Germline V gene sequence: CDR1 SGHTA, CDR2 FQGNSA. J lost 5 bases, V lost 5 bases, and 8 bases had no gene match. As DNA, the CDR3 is TGTGCCAGCAGCGTACAGGGGTTGTGGACTGAAGCTTTCTTT. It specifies CASSVQGLWTEAFF.

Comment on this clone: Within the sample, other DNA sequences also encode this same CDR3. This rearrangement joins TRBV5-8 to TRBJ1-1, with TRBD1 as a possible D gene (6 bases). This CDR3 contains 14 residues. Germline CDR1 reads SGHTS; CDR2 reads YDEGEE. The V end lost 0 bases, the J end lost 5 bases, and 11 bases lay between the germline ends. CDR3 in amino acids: CASSLGGRGTEAFF. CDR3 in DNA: TGTGCCAGCAGCTTGGGGGGGCGTGGAACTGAAGCTTTCTTT.

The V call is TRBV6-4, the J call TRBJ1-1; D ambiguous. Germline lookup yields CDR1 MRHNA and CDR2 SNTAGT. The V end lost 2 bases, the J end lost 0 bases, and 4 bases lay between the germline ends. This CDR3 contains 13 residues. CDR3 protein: CASSDEVNTEAFF. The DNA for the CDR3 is TGTGCCAGCAGTGACGAGGTGAACACTGAAGCTTTCTTT.

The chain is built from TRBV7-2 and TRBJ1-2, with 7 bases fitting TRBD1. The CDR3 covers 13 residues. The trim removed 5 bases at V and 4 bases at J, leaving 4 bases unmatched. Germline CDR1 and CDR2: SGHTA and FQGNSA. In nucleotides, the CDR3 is TGTGCCAGCAGCCCCGGGACAGCCTATGGCTACACCTTC. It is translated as CASSPGTAYGYTF.

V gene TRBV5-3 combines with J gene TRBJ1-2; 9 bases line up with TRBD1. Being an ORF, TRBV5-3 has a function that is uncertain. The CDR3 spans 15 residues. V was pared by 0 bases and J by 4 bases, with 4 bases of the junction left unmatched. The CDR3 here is CARSLAGQGLYGYTF. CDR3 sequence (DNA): TGTGCCAGAAGCTTGGCGGGACAGGGCCTCTATGGCTACACCTTC.

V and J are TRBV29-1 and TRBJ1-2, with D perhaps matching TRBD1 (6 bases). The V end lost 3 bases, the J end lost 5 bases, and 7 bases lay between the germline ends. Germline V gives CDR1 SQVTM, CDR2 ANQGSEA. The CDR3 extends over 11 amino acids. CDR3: CSVEGTYGYTF. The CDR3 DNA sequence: TGCAGCGTTGAGGGGACATATGGCTACACCTTC. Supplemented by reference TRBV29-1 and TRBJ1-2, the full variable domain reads SAVISQKPSRDICQRGTSLTIQCQVDSQVTMMFWYRQQPGQSLTLIATANQGSEATYESGFVIDKFPISRPNLTFSTLTVSNMSPEDSSIYLCSVEGTYGYTFGSGTRLTVV.

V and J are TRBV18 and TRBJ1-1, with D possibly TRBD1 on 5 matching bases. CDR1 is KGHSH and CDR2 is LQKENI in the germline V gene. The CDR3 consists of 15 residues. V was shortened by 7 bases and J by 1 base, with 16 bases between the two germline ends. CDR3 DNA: TGTGCCAGCTACCAAACCTTGACAGAGAACACTGAAGCTTTCTTT. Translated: CASYQTLTENTEAFF.

CDR3 in amino acids: CAWSVLAGNQPQHF. The CDR3 DNA is TGTGCCTGGAGTGTATTGGCGGGCAATCAGCCCCAGCATTTT. The J gene is TRBJ1-5, the V gene TRBV30; D is unclear. The V end lost 0 bases, the J end lost 2 bases, and 8 bases lay between the germline ends. Germline CDR1 is GTSNPN and CDR2 is SVGIG (reference sequence). The CDR3 sequence is 14 residues long.

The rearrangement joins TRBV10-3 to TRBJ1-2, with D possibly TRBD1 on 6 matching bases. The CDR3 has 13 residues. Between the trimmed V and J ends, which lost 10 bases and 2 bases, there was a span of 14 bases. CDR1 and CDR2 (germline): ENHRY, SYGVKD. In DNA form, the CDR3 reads TGTGCCACGCAACAGGGAATGAACTATGGCTACACCTTC. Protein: CATQQGMNYGYTF.

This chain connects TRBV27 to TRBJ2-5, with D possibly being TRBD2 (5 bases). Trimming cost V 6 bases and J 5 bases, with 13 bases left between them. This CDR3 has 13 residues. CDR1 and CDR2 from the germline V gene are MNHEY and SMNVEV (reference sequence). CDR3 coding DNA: TGTGCCAGCAGACGACTAAAAGGGGAGACCCAGTACTTC. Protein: CASRRLKGETQYF.

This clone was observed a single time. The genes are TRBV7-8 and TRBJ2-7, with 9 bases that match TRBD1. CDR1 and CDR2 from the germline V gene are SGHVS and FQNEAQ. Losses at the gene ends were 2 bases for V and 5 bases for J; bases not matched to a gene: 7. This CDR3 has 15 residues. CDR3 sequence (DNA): TGTGCCAGCAGCTTAAACAGGGGGCGCGTCAACGAGCAGTACTTC. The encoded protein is CASSLNRGRVNEQYF.

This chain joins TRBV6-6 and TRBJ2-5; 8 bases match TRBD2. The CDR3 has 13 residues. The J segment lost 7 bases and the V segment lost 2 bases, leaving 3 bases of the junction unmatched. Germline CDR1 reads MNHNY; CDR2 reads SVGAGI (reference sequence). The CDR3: CASSYGLAGTQYF. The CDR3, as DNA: TGTGCCAGCAGTTACGGACTAGCAGGGACCCAGTACTTC.

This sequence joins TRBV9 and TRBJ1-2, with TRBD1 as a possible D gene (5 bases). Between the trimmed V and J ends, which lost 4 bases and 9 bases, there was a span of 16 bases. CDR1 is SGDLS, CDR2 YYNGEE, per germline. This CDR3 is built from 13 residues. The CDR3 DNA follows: TGTGCCAGCAGCCCCTCCGGGACTTCGAGCTACACCTTC. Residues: CASSPSGTSSYTF.